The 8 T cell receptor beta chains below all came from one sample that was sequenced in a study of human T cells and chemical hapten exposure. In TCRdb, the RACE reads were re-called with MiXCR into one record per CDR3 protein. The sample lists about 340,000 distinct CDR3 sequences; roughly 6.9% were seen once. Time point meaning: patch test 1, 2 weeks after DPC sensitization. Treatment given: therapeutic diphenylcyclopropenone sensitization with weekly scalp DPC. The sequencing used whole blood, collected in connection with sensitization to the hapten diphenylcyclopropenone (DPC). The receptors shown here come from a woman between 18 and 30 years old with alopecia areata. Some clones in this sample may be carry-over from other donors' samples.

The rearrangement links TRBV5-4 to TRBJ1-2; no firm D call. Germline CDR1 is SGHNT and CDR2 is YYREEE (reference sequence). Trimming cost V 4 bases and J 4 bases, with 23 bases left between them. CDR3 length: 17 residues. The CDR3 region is CASSVLPPQGLGYGYTF. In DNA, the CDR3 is TGTGCCAGCAGCGTACTTCCCCCCCAAGGGCTCGGCTATGGCTACACCTTC. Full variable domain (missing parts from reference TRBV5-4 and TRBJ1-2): ETGVTQSPTHLIKTRGQQVTLRCSSQSGHNTVSWYQQALGQGPQFIFQYYREEENGRGNFPPRFSGLQFPNYSSELNVNALELDDSALYLCASSVLPPQGLGYGYTFGSGTRLTVV.

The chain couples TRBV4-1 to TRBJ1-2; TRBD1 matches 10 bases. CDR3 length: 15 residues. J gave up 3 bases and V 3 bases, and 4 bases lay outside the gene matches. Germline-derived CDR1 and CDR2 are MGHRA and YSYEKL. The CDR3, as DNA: TGCGCCAGCAGCCAGTTGACAGGGGGCTACTATGGCTACACCTTC. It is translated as CASSQLTGGYYGYTF.

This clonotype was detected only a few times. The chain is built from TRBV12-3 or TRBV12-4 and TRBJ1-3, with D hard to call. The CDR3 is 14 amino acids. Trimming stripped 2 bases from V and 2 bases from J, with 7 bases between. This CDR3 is CASSLIGAGNTIYF. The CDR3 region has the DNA TGTGCCAGCAGTTTAATCGGGGCTGGAAACACCATATATTTT.

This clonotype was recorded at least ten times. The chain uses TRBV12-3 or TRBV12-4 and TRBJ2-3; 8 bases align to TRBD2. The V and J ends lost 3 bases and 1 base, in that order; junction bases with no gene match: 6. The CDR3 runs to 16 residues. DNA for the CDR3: TGTGCCAGCAGTTTCGGTCGGCGGGGGGGCACAGATACGCAGTATTTT. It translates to CASSFGRRGGTDTQYF.

The CDR3 DNA sequence: TGCGCCAGCAGCTTCCCGACAGAACAGTATGGCTACACCTTC. Protein: CASSFPTEQYGYTF. The chain has TRBV5-1 and TRBJ1-2; D possibly corresponds to TRBD1 (5 bases). This CDR3 contains 14 residues. V was shortened by 2 bases and J by 5 bases, with 13 bases between the two germline ends. Germline CDR1 SGHRS, CDR2 YFSETQ.

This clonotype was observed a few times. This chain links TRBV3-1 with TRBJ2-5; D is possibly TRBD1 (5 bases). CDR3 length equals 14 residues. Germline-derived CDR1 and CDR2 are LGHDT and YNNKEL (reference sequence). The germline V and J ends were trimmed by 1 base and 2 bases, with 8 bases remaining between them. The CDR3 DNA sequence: TGTGCCAGCAGCCAAGGCAGGGCTCAAGAGACCCAGTACTTC. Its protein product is CASSQGRAQETQYF.

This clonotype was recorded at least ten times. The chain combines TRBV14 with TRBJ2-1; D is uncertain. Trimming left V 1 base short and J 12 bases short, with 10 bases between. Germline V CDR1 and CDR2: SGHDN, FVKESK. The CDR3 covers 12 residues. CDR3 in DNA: TGTGCCAGCAGCCAAGGGGGTATCGGGCAGTTCTTC. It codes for CASSQGGIGQFF. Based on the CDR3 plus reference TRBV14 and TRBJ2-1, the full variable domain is EAGVTQFPSHSVIEKGQTVTLRCDPISGHDNLYWYRRVMGKEIKFLLHFVKESKQDESGMPNNRFLAERTGGTYSTLKVQPAELEDSGVYFCASSQGGIGQFFGPGTRLTVL.

The CDR3 region has the DNA TGTGCCAGCAGTGAAGTCCGCTTGGGGACACAAAAACTGTTTTTT. It translates to CASSEVRLGTQKLFF. The chain employs TRBV6-1 and TRBJ1-4; D possibly corresponds to TRBD1 (6 bases). Trimming took 1 base from V and 9 from J, leaving 15 bases between them. The CDR3 is 15 amino acids. Germline loops: CDR1 MNHNS, CDR2 SASEGT.